The 27 T cell receptor beta chains listed next were all sequenced from one sample in a study of cytomegalovirus exposure and HLA in healthy donors (TCRdb year 2017). The protocol used for the library was the immunoSEQ multiplex PCR assay. The multiplex PCR relied on a mix of 60 forward primers for TCR Vbeta segments and 13 reverse primers for TCR Jbeta segments. TCRdb limited this immuneACCESS table to in-frame rearrangements with V and J called. A share of clones is missing; checked studies link under half to unresolved V genes, and the rest is unexplained. The sample records about 160,000 clones, approximately 78% of which are singletons. Around 1.4% of the sample goes to the ten largest clones. Sequenced sample: PBMCs. Source of these receptors: a male donor in good health and CMV-seronegative.

Here the CDR3 reads CASSDPGVTDTGELFF. In nucleotides, the CDR3 is TGTGCCAGCAGTGACCCGGGGGTCACGGACACCGGGGAGCTGTTTTTT. The chain combines TRBV25-1 with TRBJ2-2, with D maybe TRBD2 (6 bases). CDR3 length equals 16 residues. The V gene lost 3 bases and the J gene lost 3 bases, with 14 bases spanning the gap. CDR1 is MGHDK and CDR2 is SYGVNS in the germline V gene.

This clone has only one observation. J is TRBJ1-5 and V is TRBV5-1; D gene ambiguous. The CDR3 is 15 residues long. The V end lost 1 base, the J end lost 2 bases, and 10 bases lay between the germline ends. In germline, CDR1 is SGHRS, CDR2 YFSETQ. CDR3 nucleotide sequence: TGCGCCAGCAGCTTGAGTCCGTCGGGCAATCAGCCCCAGCATTTT. Translating gives CASSLSPSGNQPQHF.

This chain links TRBV11-3 with TRBJ2-2; TRBD1 agrees at 10 bases. Trimming removed 5 bases from V and 6 bases from J; junction bases left unmatched: 9. The CDR3 extends over 16 amino acids. Germline assignment: CDR1 SGHNT and CDR2 YENEEA. CDR3 nucleotide sequence: TGTGCCAGCAGCAAGGGGGCGGGACAGGGGCCCGGGGAGCTGTTTTTT. Translating gives CASSKGAGQGPGELFF. Combining the CDR3 with reference TRBV11-3 and TRBJ2-2 gives the whole variable domain EAGVVQSPRYKIIEKKQPVAFWCNPISGHNTLYWYLQNLGQGPELLIRYENEEAVDDSQLPKDRFSAERLKGVDSTLKIQPAELGDSAVYLCASSKGAGQGPGELFFGEGSRLTVL.

CDR3 sequence (DNA): TGCGCCAGCAGCCAGCGGTGGGGGGGCCCTCTCGGCTACACCTTC. As protein: CASSQRWGGPLGYTF. This chain links TRBV4-3 with TRBJ1-2; D might be TRBD1 (6 bases). The CDR3 is 15 amino acids. Germline CDR1 reads LGHNA; CDR2 reads YSLEER. The V end lost 3 bases, the J end lost 8 bases, and 19 bases lay between the germline ends.

To note about this clone: Sequence at one end of the junction differs from germline and may be a read error. The chain recombines TRBV7-7 with TRBJ2-3; D remains unclear. The CDR3 consists of 15 residues. Germline-derived CDR1 and CDR2 are SSHAT and FNYEAQ (reference sequence). CDR3 loop: CASSLKLESTDTQYF. DNA for the CDR3: TGTGCTAGCAGCTTGAAACTCGAAAGCACAGATACGCAGTATTTT.

This clone came up once. The chain recombines TRBV6-6 with TRBJ2-2; a weak D match, TRBD2 (5 bases). V was trimmed by 5 bases and J by 7 bases, leaving 20 bases between them. Germline CDR1 MNHNY, CDR2 SVGAGI (reference sequence). The CDR3 is 16 residues long. CDR3 region: CASSPIMTRRGGELFF. CDR3 sequence (DNA): TGTGCCAGCAGTCCAATCATGACACGACGGGGCGGGGAGCTGTTTTTT.

The chain joins TRBV30 to TRBJ1-3; D is unresolved. V gave up 0 bases and J gave up 0 bases, with 15 bases separating them. The CDR3 has 17 amino acids. The germline V gene has CDR1 GTSNPN and CDR2 SVGIG (reference sequence). The CDR3 DNA is TGTGCCTGGAGTGTATTACTAGGGAGCCTCTCTGGAAACACCATATATTTT. Its translation is CAWSVLLGSLSGNTIYF.

This clone was found a few times. V and J are TRBV5-1 and TRBJ1-4; D uncertain. This CDR3 is built from 15 residues. Germline V gene sequence: CDR1 SGHRS, CDR2 YFSETQ. Trimming shortened V by 4 bases and J by 1 base, and 11 bases separated the two germline ends. The CDR3, as DNA: TGCGCCAGCAGCCCCCGGGGAGGAACTAATGAAAAACTGTTTTTT. Translating gives CASSPRGGTNEKLFF.

J is TRBJ2-1 and V is TRBV10-3; 9 bases match TRBD1. This CDR3 comprises 14 residues. Germline CDR1 is ENHRY and CDR2 is SYGVKD. The V segment lost 0 bases and the J segment 6 bases; nucleotides outside the gene matches: 0. In nucleotides, the CDR3 is TGTGCCATCAGTGAGTCGACAGGGGGCAATGAGCAGTTCTTC. This encodes CAISESTGGNEQFF.

The gene calls are TRBV2 and TRBJ1-2; D is unclear. V lost 3 bases and J 5 bases, leaving 10 bases between the germline ends. The CDR3 runs to 13 residues. CDR1 is SNHLY and CDR2 is FYNNEI in the germline V gene. Here the CDR3 DNA reads TGTGCCAGCAGTGAGGGCCGGCCATATGGCTACACCTTC. This encodes CASSEGRPYGYTF.

V usage is TRBV6-5 and J usage is TRBJ2-5; a weak D match, TRBD2 (5 bases). CDR1 is MNHEY, CDR2 SVGAGI, per germline. V shed 3 bases and J shed 6 bases, with 17 bases lying between them. This CDR3 comprises 15 residues. The CDR3 DNA reads as TGTGCCAGCAGTTATGGCCCCGGACTCGCGAAGACCCAGTACTTC. Its translation is CASSYGPGLAKTQYF.

The genes are TRBV7-3 and TRBJ1-1; 7 nucleotides line up with TRBD1. Trimming at V came to 5 bases and at J to 5 bases, leaving 5 bases not matched to a gene. This CDR3 comprises 13 residues. The germline CDR1 and CDR2 sequences are SGHTA and FQGTGA. DNA for the CDR3: TGTGCCAGCAGCCGAGGGGGCAAAACTGAAGCTTTCTTT. It specifies CASSRGGKTEAFF. Filled out from reference TRBV7-3 and TRBJ1-1, the complete variable domain reads GAGVSQTPSNKVTEKGKYVELRCDPISGHTALYWYRQSLGQGPEFLIYFQGTGAADDSGLPNDRFFAVRPEGSVSTLKIQRTERGDSAVYLCASSRGGKTEAFFGQGTRLTVV.

The chain links TRBV28 to TRBJ1-1; unclear D gene. Germline V CDR1 and CDR2: MDHEN, SYDVKM. The CDR3 is 15 residues long. Trimming left V 6 bases short and J 0 bases short, with 14 bases between. Here the CDR3 DNA reads TGTGCCAGCAGCCCTCTACTCCTTTTGAACACTGAAGCTTTCTTT. Amino acids: CASSPLLLLNTEAFF.

The gene calls are TRBV5-1 and TRBJ2-2, with 9 bases that match TRBD2. From germline, CDR1 is SGHRS and CDR2 YFSETQ. The trim removed 4 bases at V and 6 bases at J, leaving 13 bases unmatched. There are 17 residues in the CDR3. The CDR3 DNA sequence: TGCGCCAGCAGCCCAGGACCAATTAGCGGGGGTTCCGGGGAGCTGTTTTTT. Its translation is CASSPGPISGGSGELFF.

This clone came up a few times. The chain couples TRBV6-1 to TRBJ2-7; D is perhaps TRBD1 (7 bases). The CDR3 is 14 residues long. CDR1 and CDR2 from the germline V gene are MNHNS and SASEGT. V was cut by 3 bases and J by 4 bases, with 13 bases left in between. The CDR3 DNA follows: TGTGCCAGCAGTGAGATGACAGGGAGGTACGAGCAGTACTTC. It specifies CASSEMTGRYEQYF.

This clone has only one observation. The rearrangement joins TRBV7-6 to TRBJ2-1; 9 bases agree with TRBD2. The germline gives CDR1 SGHVS, CDR2 FNYEAQ. CDR3 length equals 16 residues. J was trimmed by 4 bases and V by 6 bases; bases with no gene match: 10. The CDR3: CASRTRPTSGYNEQFF. CDR3 in DNA: TGTGCCAGCAGAACTCGGCCCACTAGCGGGTACAATGAGCAGTTCTTC.

The gene calls are TRBV27 and TRBJ2-7, with 7 nucleotides matching TRBD2. The CDR3 covers 17 residues. V lost 6 bases, J lost 5 bases, and 19 bases stayed unmatched. Germline V gives CDR1 MNHEY, CDR2 SMNVEV (reference sequence). The CDR3 DNA is TGTGCCAGCAGCCCTCTCGCGGGAGTACCCAGGAGGAACGAGCAGTACTTC. Translation: CASSPLAGVPRRNEQYF.

The chain is built from TRBV12-5 and TRBJ1-1, with D perhaps TRBD1 (6 bases). This CDR3 is 13 amino acids long. Per germline, CDR1 LGHNT and CDR2 FRNRAP. Trimming cost V 2 bases and J 5 bases, with 9 bases left between them. In nucleotides, the CDR3 is TGTGCTAGTGGTTTGTCCAGGGGAACTGAAGCTTTCTTT. Its translation: CASGLSRGTEAFF.

This sequence joins TRBV7-8 and TRBJ2-7; D is perhaps TRBD1 (5 bases). There are 13 residues in the CDR3. Germline CDR1 and CDR2: SGHVS and FQNEAQ. Deletions cut 5 bases from V and 5 bases from J, with 13 bases between. The CDR3: CASSASGNDEQYF. In DNA, the CDR3 is TGTGCCAGCAGCGCCTCAGGGAACGACGAGCAGTACTTC.

The chain recombines TRBV27 with TRBJ2-7; the match to TRBD2 covers 7 bases. V was pared by 5 bases and J by 5 bases, with 12 bases of the junction left unmatched. The CDR3 sequence is 15 residues long. CDR1 is MNHEY and CDR2 is SMNVEV in the germline V gene (reference sequence). The CDR3 nucleotides read TGTGCCAGCAGTCCCGTGGCGGGAGTCTTCAACGAGCAGTACTTC. Translation gives CASSPVAGVFNEQYF.

This clone was found once. V usage is TRBV7-2 and J usage is TRBJ1-5, with TRBD1 as a possible D gene (6 bases). V was cut by 11 bases and J by 3 bases, with 17 bases left in between. CDR1 is SGHTA, CDR2 FQGNSA, per germline. This CDR3 comprises 14 residues. CDR3 sequence: CASQGGGLNQPQHF. DNA for the CDR3: TGTGCCTCACAGGGCGGGGGACTCAATCAGCCCCAGCATTTT. Full variable domain (rest looked up from reference TRBV7-2 and TRBJ1-5): GAGVSQSPSNKVTEKGKDVELRCDPISGHTALYWYRQSLGQGLEFLIYFQGNSAPDKSGLPSDRFSAERTGGSVSTLTIQRTQQEDSAVYLCASQGGGLNQPQHFGDGTRLSIL.

The chain carries TRBV19 and TRBJ1-2; tentatively, D is TRBD1 (5 bases). The germline V gene has CDR1 LNHDA and CDR2 SQIVND (reference sequence). The CDR3 is 16 residues long. The V and J ends lost 5 bases and 2 bases respectively, with 18 bases between them. CDR3 coding DNA: TGTGCCAGTAGTCCCAACCGGCACAGGACCAACTATGGCTACACCTTC. It codes for CASSPNRHRTNYGYTF.

The rearrangement uses TRBV5-4 and TRBJ1-2; 7 bases match TRBD1. CDR3 length: 14 amino acids. Germline-derived CDR1 and CDR2 are SGHNT and YYREEE (reference sequence). The J segment lost 4 bases and the V segment lost 5 bases, leaving 8 bases of the junction unmatched. The CDR3: CASSYPGQSYGYTF. The CDR3 DNA reads TGTGCCAGCAGTTATCCGGGACAGTCCTATGGCTACACCTTC. Complete variable domain (other parts from reference TRBV5-4 and TRBJ1-2): ETGVTQSPTHLIKTRGQQVTLRCSSQSGHNTVSWYQQALGQGPQFIFQYYREEENGRGNFPPRFSGLQFPNYSSELNVNALELDDSALYLCASSYPGQSYGYTFGSGTRLTVV.

This clone was observed a few times. This chain joins TRBV28 and TRBJ2-7; D is unresolved. The CDR3 contains 12 residues. The V gene lost 5 bases and the J gene lost 2 bases, with 7 bases spanning the gap. CDR1 and CDR2 from the germline V gene are MDHEN and SYDVKM. CDR3 sequence: CASSPQAYEQYF. In nucleotides, the CDR3 is TGTGCCAGCAGTCCCCAGGCCTACGAGCAGTACTTC. The whole variable domain, filled in from reference TRBV28 and TRBJ2-7, reads DVKVTQSSRYLVKRTGEKVFLECVQDMDHENMFWYRQDPGLGLRLIYFSYDVKMKEKGDIPEGYSVSREKKERFSLILESASTNQTSMYLCASSPQAYEQYFGPGTRLTVT.

This sequence joins TRBV6-6 and TRBJ1-2, with TRBD1 as a possible D gene (6 bases). This CDR3 spans 11 amino acids. CDR1 MNHNY and CDR2 SVGAGI come from the germline V gene (reference sequence). Between the trimmed V and J ends, which lost 6 bases and 5 bases, there was a span of 7 bases. In DNA form, the CDR3 reads TGTGCCAGCAGACAGGGATATGGCTACACCTTC. It is translated as CASRQGYGYTF.

The rearrangement joins TRBV7-6 to TRBJ1-1, with 7 bases that match TRBD1. CDR1 is SGHVS, CDR2 FNYEAQ, per germline. This CDR3 has 13 residues. V gave up 3 bases and J gave up 6 bases; unmatched junction bases: 4. The DNA for the CDR3 is TGTGCCAGCAGCTTGCAGACAGGGTCTGAAGCTTTCTTT. Its translation: CASSLQTGSEAFF.

V is TRBV18 and J is TRBJ2-5; TRBD2 matches at 16 bases. V shed 2 bases, J shed 4 bases, and the junction held 7 bases outside the gene matches. Germline loops: CDR1 KGHSH, CDR2 LQKENI. The CDR3 extends over 18 amino acids. CDR3: CASSPAMGTSGRAETQYF. CDR3 DNA sequence: TGTGCCAGCTCACCAGCAATGGGGACTAGCGGGAGGGCAGAGACCCAGTACTTC.